This note documents a single T cell receptor beta chain sequence. No antigen is known for it. No much larger clone exists at a distance of one base, and base qualities are not known. To sequence the TCRbeta CDR3 region, genomic DNA was isolated from the sorted cells. The immunoSEQ Assay was used to sequence the TCRbeta CDR3 regions. TCRdb obtained this table from immuneACCESS and retained in-frame rearrangements with V and J assigned. These tables miss some clones; where compared with another copy, unresolved V genes account for less than half of the shortfall, and the remainder is unexplained. The sample table holds approximately 86,000 clones, of which about 82% were seen once. 5.5% to 7.5% of the sample is held by the ten biggest clonotypes. The trial excluded patients who had a history of autoimmune disease or who were on systemic immunosuppression. In every dose cohort, peripheral blood was drawn for TCR sequencing at baseline, cycle 4 day 1, and cycle 7 day 1. The samples were taken from a phase I, first-in-human, multicenter, open-label dose-escalation trial of ivuxolimab. Adults with locally advanced or metastatic head and neck squamous cell, hepatocellular, melanoma or renal cell carcinoma were enrolled in the trial. Before TCR sequencing, CD4+ T cells and CD8+ T cells were sorted from peripheral blood as separate populations.

The data stem from a study of OX40 agonist ivuxolimab in advanced cancers. About the investigation overall: Ivuxolimab was an agonistic, fully human IgG2 monoclonal antibody directed against OX40 (CD134), a costimulatory receptor. Intravenous ivuxolimab was administered to patients every 2 weeks at six dose levels: 0.01, 0.1, 0.3, 1.5, 3 and 10 mg/kg. Of the approximately 54 dose-escalation patients, hepatocellular carcinoma was present in roughly 19, melanoma in around 15, renal cell carcinoma in 9 and head and neck cancer in 9. A male proportion of 82.7% and a mean age of roughly 55 years, ranging from roughly 23 to 80, were recorded for the dose-escalation cohort. Prior anti-PD-1, anti-PD-L1 or anti-CTLA-4 therapy was permitted, and approximately 42% of dose-escalation patients had received checkpoint inhibitors. Partial responses were achieved by three dose-escalation patients, of whom one had hepatocellular carcinoma and two had cutaneous melanoma. The purpose of peripheral TCRbeta sequencing was to test whether ivuxolimab changed TCR sequence diversity and led to clonal T-cell expansion. The paper describes the monotherapy dose-escalation part (N of about 47 patients) of the phase I trial of ivuxolimab.

General findings and caveats noted by the study authors: Low levels of normalized T-cell clonal expansion were also seen in some patients who did not respond. Clonal expansion of both CD4+ and CD8+ blood T cells was observed from baseline to week 6 at doses 0.1 to 3.0 mg/kg. Partial responders in the 0.1-3.0 mg/kg groups had among the lowest normalized peripheral clonal expansion, especially among CD8+ T cells. On average, CD8+ T cells showed more expanded clones than CD4+ T cells after ivuxolimab. The antigen specificity of the peripheral T cells that underwent clonal expansion was not determined.

This TCR was sampled from an adult with an advanced solid tumor such as melanoma, head and neck, liver or kidney cancer. Sequenced here: CD4+ or CD8+ T cells sorted from blood, sampled in a trial of the OX40 agonist ivuxolimab.

The bases read TGTGCCAGCAGTTTAATCAGGGGGGTGAATTCACCCCTCCACTTT. Translation gives CASSLIRGVNSPLHF. Here the chain combines TRBV27 and TRBJ1-6, with 7 bases aligning to TRBD1. V loses 2 bases at its end and J loses 7 bases; junction bases beyond the gene matches: 5. Sequences MNHEY (CDR1) and SMNVEV (CDR2) are obtained from the germline V gene (reference sequence). Including the terminal cysteine and phenylalanine, the CDR3 comprises 15 residues. This entry keeps only the CDR3 DNA: 45 bases, framed from base 1.